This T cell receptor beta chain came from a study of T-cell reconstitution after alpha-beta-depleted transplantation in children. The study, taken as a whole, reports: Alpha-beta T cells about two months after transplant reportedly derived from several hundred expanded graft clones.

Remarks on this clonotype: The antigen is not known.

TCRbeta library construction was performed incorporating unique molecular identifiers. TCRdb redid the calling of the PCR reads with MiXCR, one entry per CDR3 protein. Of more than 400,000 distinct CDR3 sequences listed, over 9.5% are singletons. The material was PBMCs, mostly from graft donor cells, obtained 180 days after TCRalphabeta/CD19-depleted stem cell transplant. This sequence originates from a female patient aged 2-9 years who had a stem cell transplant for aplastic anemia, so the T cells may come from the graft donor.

This CDR3 reads CASSVSGQRETQYF. The CDR3, as DNA: TGTGCCAGCAGCGTATCAGGACAGCGGGAGACCCAGTACTTC. V gene TRBV9 combines with J gene TRBJ2-5; possible D gene TRBD1, 6 bases. This CDR3 region has 14 residues. CDR1 is SGDLS and CDR2 is YYNGEE in the germline V gene. Trimming cost V 1 base and J 5 bases, with 12 bases left between them.